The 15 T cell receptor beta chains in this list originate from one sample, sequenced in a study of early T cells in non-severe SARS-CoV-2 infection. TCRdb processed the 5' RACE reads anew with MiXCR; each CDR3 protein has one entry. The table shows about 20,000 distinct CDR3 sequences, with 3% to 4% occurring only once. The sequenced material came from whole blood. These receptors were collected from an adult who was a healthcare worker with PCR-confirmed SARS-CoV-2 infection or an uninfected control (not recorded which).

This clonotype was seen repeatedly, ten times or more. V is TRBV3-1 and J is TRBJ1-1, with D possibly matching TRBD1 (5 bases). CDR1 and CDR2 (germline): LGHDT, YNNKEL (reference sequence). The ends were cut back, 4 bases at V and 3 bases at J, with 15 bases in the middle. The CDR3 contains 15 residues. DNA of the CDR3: TGTGCCAGCAGCCTAGGAAGGGGAGGGTACACTGAAGCTTTCTTT. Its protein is CASSLGRGGYTEAFF.

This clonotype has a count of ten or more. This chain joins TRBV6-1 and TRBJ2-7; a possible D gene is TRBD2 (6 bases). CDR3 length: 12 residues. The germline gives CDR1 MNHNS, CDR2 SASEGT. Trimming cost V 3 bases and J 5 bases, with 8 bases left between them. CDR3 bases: TGTGCCAGCAGTGACCCGGGAGACGAGCAGTACTTC. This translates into CASSDPGDEQYF.

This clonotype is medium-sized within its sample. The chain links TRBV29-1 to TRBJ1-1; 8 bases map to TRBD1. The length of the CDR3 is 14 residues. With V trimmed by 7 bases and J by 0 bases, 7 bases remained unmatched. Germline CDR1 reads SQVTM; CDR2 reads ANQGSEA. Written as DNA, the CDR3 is TGCAGCGCCGGTCAGGGGGCGATGAACACTGAAGCTTTCTTT. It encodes CSAGQGAMNTEAFF. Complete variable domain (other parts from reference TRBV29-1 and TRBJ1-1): SAVISQKPSRDICQRGTSLTIQCQVDSQVTMMFWYRQQPGQSLTLIATANQGSEATYESGFVIDKFPISRPNLTFSTLTVSNMSPEDSSIYLCSAGQGAMNTEAFFGQGTRLTVV.

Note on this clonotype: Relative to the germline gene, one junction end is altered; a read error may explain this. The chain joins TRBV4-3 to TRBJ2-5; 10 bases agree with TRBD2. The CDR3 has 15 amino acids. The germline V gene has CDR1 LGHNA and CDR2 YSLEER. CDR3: CASSQGLAGEETQYF. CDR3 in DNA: TGCGCCAGTAGCCAAGGGCTAGCGGGGGAAGAGACCCAGTACTTC.

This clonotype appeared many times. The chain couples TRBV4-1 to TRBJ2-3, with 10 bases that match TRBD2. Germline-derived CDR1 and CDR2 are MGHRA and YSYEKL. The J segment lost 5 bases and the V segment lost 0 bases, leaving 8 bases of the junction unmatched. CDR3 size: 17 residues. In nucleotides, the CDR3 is TGCGCCAGCAGCCAAGAATCTAGCGGGAGAGGAGGAGATACGCAGTATTTT. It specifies CASSQESSGRGGDTQYF.

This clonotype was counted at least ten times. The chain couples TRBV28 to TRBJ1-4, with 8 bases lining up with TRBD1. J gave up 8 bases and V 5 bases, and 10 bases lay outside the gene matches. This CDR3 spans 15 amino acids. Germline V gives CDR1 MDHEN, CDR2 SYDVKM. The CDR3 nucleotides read TGTGCCAGCAGTACCCCCGGACAGGGAACGGAAAAACTGTTTTTT. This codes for CASSTPGQGTEKLFF.

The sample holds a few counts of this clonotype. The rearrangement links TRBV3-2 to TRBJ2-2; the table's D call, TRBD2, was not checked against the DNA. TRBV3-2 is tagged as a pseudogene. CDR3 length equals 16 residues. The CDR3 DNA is TGTGCCAGCACCGACGGATTAGCGGGAGTCCACGGGGAGCTGTTTTTT. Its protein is CASTDGLAGVHGELFF.

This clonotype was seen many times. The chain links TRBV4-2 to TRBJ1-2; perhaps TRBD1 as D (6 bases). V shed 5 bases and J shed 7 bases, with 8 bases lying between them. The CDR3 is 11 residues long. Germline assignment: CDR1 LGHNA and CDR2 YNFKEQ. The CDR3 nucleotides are TGTGCCAGCAGCAAACAGGGTGGCTACACCTTC. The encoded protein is CASSKQGGYTF.

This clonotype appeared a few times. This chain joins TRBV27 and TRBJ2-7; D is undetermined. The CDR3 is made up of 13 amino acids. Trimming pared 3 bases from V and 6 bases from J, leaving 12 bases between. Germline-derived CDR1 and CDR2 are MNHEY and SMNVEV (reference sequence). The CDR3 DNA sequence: TGTGCCAGCAGTTTTAGGACGACCGGCGAGCAGTACTTC. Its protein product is CASSFRTTGEQYF.

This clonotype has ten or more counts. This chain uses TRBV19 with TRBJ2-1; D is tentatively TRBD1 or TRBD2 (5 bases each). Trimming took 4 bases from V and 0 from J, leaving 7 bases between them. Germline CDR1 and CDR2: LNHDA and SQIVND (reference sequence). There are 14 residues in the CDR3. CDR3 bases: TGTGCCAGTAGTAGGGGGATCTCCTACAATGAGCAGTTCTTC. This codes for CASSRGISYNEQFF.

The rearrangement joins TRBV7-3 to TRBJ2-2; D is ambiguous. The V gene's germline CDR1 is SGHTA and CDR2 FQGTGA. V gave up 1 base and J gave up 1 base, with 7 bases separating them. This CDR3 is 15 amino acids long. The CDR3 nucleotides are TGTGCCAGCAGCTTAATTCCGGGGAACACCGGGGAGCTGTTTTTT. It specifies CASSLIPGNTGELFF.

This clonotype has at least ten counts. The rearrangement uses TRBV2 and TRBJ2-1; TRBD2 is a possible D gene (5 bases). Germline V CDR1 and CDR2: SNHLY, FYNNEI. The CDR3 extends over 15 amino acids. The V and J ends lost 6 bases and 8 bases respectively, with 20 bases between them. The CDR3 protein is CASRDPALAYDEQFF. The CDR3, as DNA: TGTGCCAGCAGAGACCCGGCCTTAGCGTACGATGAGCAGTTCTTC.

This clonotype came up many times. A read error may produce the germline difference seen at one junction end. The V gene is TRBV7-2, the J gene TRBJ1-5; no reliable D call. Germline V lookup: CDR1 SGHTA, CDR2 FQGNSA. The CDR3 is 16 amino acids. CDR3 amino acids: CASSLGRSYLGVPRHF. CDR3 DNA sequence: TGTGCCAGCAGCTTGGGGAGGTCGTATCTTGGGGTGCCCCGGCATTTT.

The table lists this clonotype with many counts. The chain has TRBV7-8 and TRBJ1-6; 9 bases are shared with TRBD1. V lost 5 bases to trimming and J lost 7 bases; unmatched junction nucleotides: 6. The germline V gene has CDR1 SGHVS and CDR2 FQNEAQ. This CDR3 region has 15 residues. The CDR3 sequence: CASSTGTGRNSPLHF. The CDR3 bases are TGTGCCAGCAGCACCGGGACAGGGCGAAATTCACCCCTCCACTTT.

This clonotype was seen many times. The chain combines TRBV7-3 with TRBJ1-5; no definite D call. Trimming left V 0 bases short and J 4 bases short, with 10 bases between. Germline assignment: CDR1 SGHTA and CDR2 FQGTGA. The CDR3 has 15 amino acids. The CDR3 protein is CASSLTAAGNQPQHF. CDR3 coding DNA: TGTGCCAGCAGCTTAACGGCGGCGGGTAATCAGCCCCAGCATTTT.